The present T cell receptor (beta chain) was sequenced within a study of CD8 T cells in Susac syndrome. The CDR3 is made up of 11 amino acids. Germline assignment: CDR1 SQVTM and CDR2 ANQGSEA. The V gene lost 7 bases and the J gene lost 4 bases, with 10 bases spanning the gap. FACS was used to enrich TEMRA cells, whereas the CD8+ and CD4+ T cells were obtained by negative isolation. RNA, at about 0.45 to 1 ug, was reverse transcribed with random hexamers. TCRdb used MiXCR to reprocess the immunoSEQ multiplex PCR reads, holding one entry per CDR3 protein. The repertoire holds some 120,000 distinct CDR3 sequences, with around 90% as singletons.

The sequence came from a human donor in good health. Sequenced sample: CD4+ T cells from PBMCs. The rearrangement links TRBV29-1 to TRBJ1-1, with TRBD1 as a possible D gene (5 bases). CDR3 region: CSDLRGTEAFF. For the CDR3, the DNA is TGCAGCGACCTGAGGGGCACTGAAGCTTTCTTT. The full variable domain, with the rest looked up from reference TRBV29-1 and TRBJ1-1, is SAVISQKPSRDICQRGTSLTIQCQVDSQVTMMFWYRQQPGQSLTLIATANQGSEATYESGFVIDKFPISRPNLTFSTLTVSNMSPEDSSIYLCSDLRGTEAFFGQGTRLTVV.